The clone carrying this T cell receptor (beta chain) was observed a handful of times. The antigen is not known. This specimen belongs to a study of identical twins. Study findings and constraints: Where beta out-of-frame sequences were concerned, excess twin sharing was weaker. Modelling approaches yielded underestimates of out-of-frame TCR alpha sharing between monozygotic twins.

CDR3 length equals 13 residues. Germline trimming cut 2 bases from V and 8 bases from J; bases unmatched to any gene: 4. The germline CDR1 and CDR2 sequences are KGHDR and SFDVKD. TCRdb recomputed calls from the 5' RACE reads with MiXCR, one row per CDR3 protein. Of around 650,000 distinct CDR3 sequences in the sample, 7.1% were seen once. The same data also contributed to another study, on yellow fever vaccine responses in identical twins. This second report adds: Twins' vaccine T cell response reportedly gave the appearance of partial convergence and partial personalization.

What was sequenced was PBMCs. This clonotype was obtained from a woman younger than 35 in good health. The V and J genes are TRBV24-1 and TRBJ1-1; 7 nucleotides line up with TRBD1. The CDR3 DNA follows: TGTGCCACCAGTGATTGGGGGGACAGCGAAGCTTTCTTT. Amino acid sequence: CATSDWGDSEAFF.